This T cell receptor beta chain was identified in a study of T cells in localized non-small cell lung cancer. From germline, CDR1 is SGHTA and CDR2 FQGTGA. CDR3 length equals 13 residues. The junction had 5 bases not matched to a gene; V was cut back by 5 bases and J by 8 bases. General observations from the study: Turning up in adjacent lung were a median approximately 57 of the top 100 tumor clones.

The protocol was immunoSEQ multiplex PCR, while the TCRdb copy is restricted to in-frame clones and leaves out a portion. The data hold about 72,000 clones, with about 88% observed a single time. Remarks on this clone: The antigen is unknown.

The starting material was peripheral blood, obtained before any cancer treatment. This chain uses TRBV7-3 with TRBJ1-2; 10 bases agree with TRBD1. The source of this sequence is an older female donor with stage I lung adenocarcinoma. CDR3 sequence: CASSVRQGAGYTF. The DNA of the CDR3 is TGTGCCAGCAGCGTGAGACAGGGGGCGGGCTACACCTTC.